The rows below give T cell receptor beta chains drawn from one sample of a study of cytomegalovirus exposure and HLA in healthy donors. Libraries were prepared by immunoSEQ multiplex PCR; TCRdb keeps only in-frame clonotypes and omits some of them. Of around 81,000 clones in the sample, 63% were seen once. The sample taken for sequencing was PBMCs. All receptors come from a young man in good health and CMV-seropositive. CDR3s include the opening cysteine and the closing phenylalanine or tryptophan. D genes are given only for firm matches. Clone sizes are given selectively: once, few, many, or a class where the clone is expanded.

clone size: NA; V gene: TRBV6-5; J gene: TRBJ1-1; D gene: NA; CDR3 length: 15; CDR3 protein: CASSYSSGARTEAFF; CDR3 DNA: TGTGCCAGCAGTTACTCGTCAGGGGCGAGGACTGAAGCTTTCTTT
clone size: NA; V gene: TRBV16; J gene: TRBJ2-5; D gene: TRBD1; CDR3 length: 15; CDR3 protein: CASAPGTGGRETQYF; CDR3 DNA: TGTGCCAGCGCCCCAGGGACAGGGGGCAGGGAGACCCAGTACTTC
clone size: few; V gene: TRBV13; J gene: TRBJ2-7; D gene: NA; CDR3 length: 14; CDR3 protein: CASSSDSPSYEQYF; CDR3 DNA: TGTGCCAGCAGCTCGGACTCCCCCTCCTACGAGCAGTACTTC
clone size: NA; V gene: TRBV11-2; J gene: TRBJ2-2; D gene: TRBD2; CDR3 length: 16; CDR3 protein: CASSSWRDYNTGELFF; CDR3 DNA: TGTGCCAGCAGCAGCTGGCGGGACTACAACACCGGGGAGCTGTTTTTT
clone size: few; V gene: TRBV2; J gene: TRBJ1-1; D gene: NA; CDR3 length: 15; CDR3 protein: CASSDLTRSNTEAFF; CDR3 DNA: TGTGCCAGCAGTGACTTGACACGGTCAAACACTGAAGCTTTCTTT
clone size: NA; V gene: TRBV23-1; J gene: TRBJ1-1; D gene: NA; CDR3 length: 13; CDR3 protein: CASGLDRNAEAFF; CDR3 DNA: TGCGCCAGCGGGCTGGACAGAAACGCTGAAGCTTTCTTT
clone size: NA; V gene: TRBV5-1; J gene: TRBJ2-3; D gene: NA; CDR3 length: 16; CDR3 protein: CASSLGRAPIKDTQYF; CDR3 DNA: TGCGCCAGCAGCTTGGGGCGGGCGCCTATCAAAGATACGCAGTATTTT
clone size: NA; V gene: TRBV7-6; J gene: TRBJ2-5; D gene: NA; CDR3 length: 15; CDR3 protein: CASSLGRQILQTQYF; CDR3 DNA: TGTGCCAGCAGCTTAGGGCGGCAGATCTTACAGACCCAGTACTTC
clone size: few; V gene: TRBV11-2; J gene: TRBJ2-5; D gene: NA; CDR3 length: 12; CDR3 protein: CASSLTEETQYF; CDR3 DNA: TGTGCCAGCAGTCTTACTGAGGAGACCCAGTACTTC
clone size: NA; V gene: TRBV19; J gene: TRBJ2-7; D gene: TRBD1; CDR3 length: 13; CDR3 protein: CASKPGQGYEQYF; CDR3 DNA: TGTGCCAGTAAACCGGGACAGGGCTACGAGCAGTACTTC
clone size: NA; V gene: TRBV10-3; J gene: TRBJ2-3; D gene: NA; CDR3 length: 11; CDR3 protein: CAISGADTQYF; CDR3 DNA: TGTGCCATCAGTGGGGCGGATACGCAGTATTTT
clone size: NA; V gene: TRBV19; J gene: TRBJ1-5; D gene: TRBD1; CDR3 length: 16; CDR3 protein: CASRPRTGESNQPQHF; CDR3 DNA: TGTGCCAGTAGACCCCGGACAGGGGAGAGCAATCAGCCCCAGCATTTT
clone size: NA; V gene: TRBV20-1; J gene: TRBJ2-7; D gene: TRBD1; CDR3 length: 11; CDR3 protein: CSAADRGEQYF; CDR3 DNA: TGCAGTGCGGCGGACAGGGGAGAGCAGTACTTC
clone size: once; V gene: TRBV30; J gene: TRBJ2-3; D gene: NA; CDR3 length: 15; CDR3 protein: CAWSVGDRYTDTQYF; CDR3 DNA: TGTGCCTGGAGTGTGGGTGACAGGTACACAGATACGCAGTATTTT
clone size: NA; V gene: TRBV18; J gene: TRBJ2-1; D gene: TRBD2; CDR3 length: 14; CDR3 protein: CASSGTSGANEQFF; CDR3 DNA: TGTGCCAGCTCTGGGACTAGCGGGGCTAATGAGCAGTTCTTC
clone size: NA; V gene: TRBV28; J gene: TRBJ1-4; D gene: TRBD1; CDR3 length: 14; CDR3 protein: CASSLGTGEEKLFF; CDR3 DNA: TGTGCCAGCAGTTTAGGGACAGGGGAAGAAAAACTGTTTTTT
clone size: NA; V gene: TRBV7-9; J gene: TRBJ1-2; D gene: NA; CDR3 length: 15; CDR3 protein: CASSLVGGINYGYTF; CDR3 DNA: TGTGCCAGCAGCTTAGTCGGGGGAATAAACTATGGCTACACCTTC
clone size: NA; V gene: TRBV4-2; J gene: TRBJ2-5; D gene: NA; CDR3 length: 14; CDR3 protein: CASSQGAAQETQYF; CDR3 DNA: TGTGCCAGCAGCCAAGGGGCAGCCCAAGAGACCCAGTACTTC
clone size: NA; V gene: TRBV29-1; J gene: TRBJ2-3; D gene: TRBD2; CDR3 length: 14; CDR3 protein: CSAVTSGGADTQYF; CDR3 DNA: TGCAGCGCCGTGACTAGCGGGGGCGCAGATACGCAGTATTTT
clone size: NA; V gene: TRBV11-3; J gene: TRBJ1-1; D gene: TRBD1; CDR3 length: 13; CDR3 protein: CASSLPDRGKDFF; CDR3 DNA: TGTGCCAGCAGCTTGCCGGACAGGGGAAAGGATTTCTTT
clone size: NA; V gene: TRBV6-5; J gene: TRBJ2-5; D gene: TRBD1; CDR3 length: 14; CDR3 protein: CASRSGQGRETQYF; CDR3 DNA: TGTGCCAGCAGGTCGGGACAGGGACGCGAGACCCAGTACTTC
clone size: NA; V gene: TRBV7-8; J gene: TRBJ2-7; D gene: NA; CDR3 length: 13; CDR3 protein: CASSLTVHGEQYF; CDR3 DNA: TGTGCCAGCAGCTTAACGGTTCACGGCGAGCAGTACTTC
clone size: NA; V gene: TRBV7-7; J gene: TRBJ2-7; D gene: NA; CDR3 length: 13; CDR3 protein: CASSEWLSPLIVF; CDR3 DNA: TGTGCCAGCAGCGAGTGGTTATCGCCCTTGATCGTCTTC
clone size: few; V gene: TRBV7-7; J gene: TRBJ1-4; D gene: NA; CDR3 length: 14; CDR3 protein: CASSFRGGDEKLFF; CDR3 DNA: TGTGCCAGCAGCTTTCGAGGAGGGGATGAAAAACTGTTTTTT
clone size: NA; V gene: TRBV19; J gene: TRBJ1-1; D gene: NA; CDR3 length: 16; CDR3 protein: CASSSPQGTSNTEAFF; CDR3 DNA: TGTGCCAGTAGTAGCCCGCAGGGGACAAGTAACACTGAAGCTTTCTTT
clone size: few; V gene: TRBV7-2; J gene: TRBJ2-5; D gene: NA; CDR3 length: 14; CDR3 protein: CASSLTTSRETQYF; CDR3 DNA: TGTGCCAGCAGCTTAACTACTAGCCGAGAGACCCAGTACTTC
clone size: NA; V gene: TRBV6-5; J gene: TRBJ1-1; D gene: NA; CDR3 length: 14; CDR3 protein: CATSSPGSGTEAFF; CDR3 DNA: TGTGCCACTTCGAGCCCGGGATCCGGAACTGAAGCTTTCTTT
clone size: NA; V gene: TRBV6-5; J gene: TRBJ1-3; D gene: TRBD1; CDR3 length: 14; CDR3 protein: CAASGQKTGNTIYF; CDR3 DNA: TGTGCCGCTTCGGGACAGAAGACTGGAAACACCATATATTTT
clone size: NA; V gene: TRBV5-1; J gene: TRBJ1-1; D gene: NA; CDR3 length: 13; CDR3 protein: CASRKTGNTEAFF; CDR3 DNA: TGCGCCAGCCGGAAGACAGGGAACACTGAAGCTTTCTTT
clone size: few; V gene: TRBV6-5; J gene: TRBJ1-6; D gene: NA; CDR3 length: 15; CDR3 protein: CASSYLLQNNSPLHF; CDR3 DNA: TGTGCCAGCAGTTATTTGCTCCAGAATAATTCACCCCTCCACTTT
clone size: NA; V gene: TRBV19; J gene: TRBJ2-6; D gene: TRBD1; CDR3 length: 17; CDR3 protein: CASSRDRGTRGANVLTF; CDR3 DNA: TGTGCCAGTAGCCGGGACAGGGGAACGAGAGGGGCCAACGTCCTGACTTTC
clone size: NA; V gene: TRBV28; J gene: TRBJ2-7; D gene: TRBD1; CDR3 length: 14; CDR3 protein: CASSGGQGTYEQYF; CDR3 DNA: TGTGCCAGCAGTGGCGGACAGGGAACCTACGAGCAGTACTTC
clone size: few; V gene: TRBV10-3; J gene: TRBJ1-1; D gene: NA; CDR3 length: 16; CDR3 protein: CAISETLRGSDTEAFF; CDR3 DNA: TGTGCCATCAGTGAGACCCTAAGGGGGTCGGACACTGAAGCTTTCTTT
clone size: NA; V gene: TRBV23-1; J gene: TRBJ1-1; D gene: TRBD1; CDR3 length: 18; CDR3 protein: CASSQCRDRGRRYAEAFF; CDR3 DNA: TGCGCCAGCAGTCAATGCCGGGACAGGGGAAGAAGGTACGCTGAAGCTTTCTTT
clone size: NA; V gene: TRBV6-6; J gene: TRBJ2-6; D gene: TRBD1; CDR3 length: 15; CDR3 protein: CASTQTGAGANVLTF; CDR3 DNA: TGTGCCAGCACCCAAACAGGGGCTGGGGCCAACGTCCTGACTTTC
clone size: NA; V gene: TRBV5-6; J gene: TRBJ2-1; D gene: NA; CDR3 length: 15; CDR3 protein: CASSLQLSSYNEQFF; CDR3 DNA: TGTGCCAGCAGCTTGCAGTTATCCTCCTACAATGAGCAGTTCTTC
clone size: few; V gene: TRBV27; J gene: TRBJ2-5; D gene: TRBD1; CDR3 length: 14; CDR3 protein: CASSYDRGWETQYF; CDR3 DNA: TGTGCCAGCAGTTATGACAGGGGGTGGGAGACCCAGTACTTC
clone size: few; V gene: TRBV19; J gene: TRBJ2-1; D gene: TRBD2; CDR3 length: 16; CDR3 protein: CASSTDAGARLFEQFF; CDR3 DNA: TGTGCCAGTAGTACGGATGCGGGAGCCCGCCTCTTCGAGCAGTTCTTC
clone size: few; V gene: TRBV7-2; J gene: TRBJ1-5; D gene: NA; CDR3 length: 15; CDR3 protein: CASSLVGTFLQPQHF; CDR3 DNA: TGTGCCAGCAGCTTAGTCGGGACATTCCTCCAGCCCCAGCATTTT
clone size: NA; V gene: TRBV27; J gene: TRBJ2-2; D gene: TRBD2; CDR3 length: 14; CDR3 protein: CASSRGVNTGELFF; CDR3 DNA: TGTGCCAGCAGTCGGGGGGTAAACACCGGGGAGCTGTTTTTT
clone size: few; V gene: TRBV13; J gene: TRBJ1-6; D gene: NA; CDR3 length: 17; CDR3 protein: CASSLGRPGLMNSPLHF; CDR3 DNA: TGTGCCAGCAGCTTAGGGAGACCGGGACTGATGAATTCACCCCTCCACTTT
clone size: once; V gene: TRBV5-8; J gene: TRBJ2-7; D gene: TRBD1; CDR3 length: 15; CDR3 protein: CASSSGGTGLNEQYF; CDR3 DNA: TGTGCCAGCAGCTCAGGAGGGACAGGGCTCAACGAGCAGTACTTC
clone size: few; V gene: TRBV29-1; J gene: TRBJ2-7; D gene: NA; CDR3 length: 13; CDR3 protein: CSVEVLHGGEQYF; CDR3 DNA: TGCAGCGTTGAAGTCCTCCACGGAGGCGAGCAGTACTTC
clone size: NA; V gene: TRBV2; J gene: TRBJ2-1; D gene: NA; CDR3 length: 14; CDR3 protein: CASSEARVLNEQFF; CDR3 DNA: TGTGCCAGCAGTGAAGCGCGGGTCTTGAATGAGCAGTTCTTC
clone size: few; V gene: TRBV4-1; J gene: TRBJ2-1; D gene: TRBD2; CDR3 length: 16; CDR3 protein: CASSHQRGTSGNEQFF; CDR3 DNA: TGCGCCAGCAGCCATCAGAGGGGGACTAGCGGGAATGAGCAGTTCTTC
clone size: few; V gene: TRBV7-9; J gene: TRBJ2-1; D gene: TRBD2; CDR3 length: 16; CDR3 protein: CASSSSSGGSINEQFF; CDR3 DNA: TGTGCCAGCAGCTCCTCATCCGGCGGGAGTATAAATGAGCAGTTCTTC
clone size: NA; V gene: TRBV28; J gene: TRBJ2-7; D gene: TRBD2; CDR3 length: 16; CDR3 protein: CASSFRASGRAYEQYF; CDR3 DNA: TGTGCCAGCAGTTTTAGGGCTAGCGGGAGGGCCTACGAGCAGTACTTC
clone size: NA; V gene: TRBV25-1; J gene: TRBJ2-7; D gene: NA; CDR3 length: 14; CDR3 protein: CASSETWGRDEQYF; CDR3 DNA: TGTGCCAGCAGTGAAACGTGGGGGCGGGACGAGCAGTACTTC
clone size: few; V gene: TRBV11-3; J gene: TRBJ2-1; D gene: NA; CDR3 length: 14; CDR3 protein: CASSPLARGNEQFF; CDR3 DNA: TGTGCCAGCAGCCCGTTGGCCCGTGGCAATGAGCAGTTCTTC
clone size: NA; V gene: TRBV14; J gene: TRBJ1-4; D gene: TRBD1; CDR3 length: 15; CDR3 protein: CASSPLTGAREKLFF; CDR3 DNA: TGTGCCAGCAGCCCTCTAACAGGGGCGAGAGAAAAACTGTTTTTT
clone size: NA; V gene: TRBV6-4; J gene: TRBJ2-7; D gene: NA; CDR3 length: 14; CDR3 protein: CASRRLDESYEQYF; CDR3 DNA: TGTGCCAGCAGAAGACTAGATGAGTCCTACGAGCAGTACTTC
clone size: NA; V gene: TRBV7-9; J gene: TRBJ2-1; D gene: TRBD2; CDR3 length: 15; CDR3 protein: CASSRSGRPTNEQFF; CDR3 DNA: TGTGCCAGCAGCCGTAGCGGGAGACCCACCAATGAGCAGTTCTTC
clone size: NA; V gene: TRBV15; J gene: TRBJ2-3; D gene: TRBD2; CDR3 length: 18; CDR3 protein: CATSRAGTSGGAKDTQYF; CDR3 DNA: TGTGCCACCAGCAGAGCTGGGACTAGCGGGGGGGCAAAAGATACGCAGTATTTT
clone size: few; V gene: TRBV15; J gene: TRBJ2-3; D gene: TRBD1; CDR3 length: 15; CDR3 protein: CATSSQGAETDTQYF; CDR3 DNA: TGTGCCACCAGCAGCCAGGGGGCTGAGACAGATACGCAGTATTTT
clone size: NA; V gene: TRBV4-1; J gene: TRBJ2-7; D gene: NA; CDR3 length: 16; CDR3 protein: CASSQGGGRGSYEQYF; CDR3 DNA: TGCGCCAGCAGCCAAGGAGGAGGCAGGGGCTCCTACGAGCAGTACTTC